The 20 T cell receptor beta chains in this list originate from one sample, sequenced in a study of T cell responses to AZD1222 COVID-19 vaccine. Produced via immunoSEQ multiplex PCR; TCRdb's table is partial and in-frame only. The sample lists fewer than 120,000 clones, about 88% occurring once. The sample was peripheral blood, taken on day 0 of AZD1222 vaccination. These receptors originate from an adult in good health.

The V and J genes are TRBV28 and TRBJ1-2; D is perhaps TRBD1 (5 bases). V gave up 5 bases and J gave up 3 bases, with 10 bases separating them. The CDR3 is 13 amino acids. The germline V gene has CDR1 MDHEN and CDR2 SYDVKM. CDR3: CASSIGTDYGYTF. CDR3 DNA sequence: TGTGCCAGCAGTATCGGGACTGACTATGGCTACACCTTC.

This chain connects TRBV9 to TRBJ2-2; 7 bases are shared with TRBD1. The junction had 5 bases not matched to a gene; V was cut back by 0 bases and J by 6 bases. Per the germline V gene, CDR1 is SGDLS and CDR2 is YYNGEE. The CDR3 runs to 15 residues. CDR3 DNA sequence: TGTGCCAGCAGCGTAGTTTCCCAGGGGGCCGGGGAGCTGTTTTTT. This sequence encodes CASSVVSQGAGELFF.

The CDR3 sequence is CASSDPLATNEKLFF. CDR3 bases: TGTGCCAGCAGCGATCCGTTGGCGACTAATGAAAAACTGTTTTTT. This rearrangement joins TRBV5-4 to TRBJ1-4; no clear D. The germline V and J ends were trimmed by 4 bases and 2 bases, with 12 bases remaining between them. CDR1 and CDR2 (germline): SGHNT, YYREEE (reference sequence). The length of the CDR3 is 15 residues. Full variable domain (outside the CDR3, taken from reference TRBV5-4 and TRBJ1-4): ETGVTQSPTHLIKTRGQQVTLRCSSQSGHNTVSWYQQALGQGPQFIFQYYREEENGRGNFPPRFSGLQFPNYSSELNVNALELDDSALYLCASSDPLATNEKLFFGSGTQLSVL.

This rearrangement joins TRBV4-1 to TRBJ1-2; 8 nucleotides agree with TRBD1. V gave up 1 base and J gave up 4 bases; unmatched junction bases: 5. The CDR3 consists of 15 residues. CDR1 is MGHRA, CDR2 YSYEKL, per germline. In nucleotides, the CDR3 is TGCGCCAGCAGCCAAGCGGGACAGGCGACCTATGGCTACACCTTC. It encodes CASSQAGQATYGYTF.

The chain recombines TRBV27 with TRBJ2-2; 8 bases line up with TRBD1. In germline, CDR1 is MNHEY, CDR2 SMNVEV (reference sequence). The CDR3 runs 15 residues. V dropped 6 bases and J dropped 6; count of bases not matched to a gene: 9. CDR3 nucleotide sequence: TGTGCCAGCAGCTTCCAGGACAGGGAGGCCGGGGAGCTGTTTTTT. Translating it yields CASSFQDREAGELFF.

The V gene is TRBV7-2, the J gene TRBJ1-1; D possibly corresponds to TRBD1 (6 bases). In germline, CDR1 is SGHTA, CDR2 FQGNSA. V lost 2 bases to trimming and J lost 7 bases, with 20 bases between them. The CDR3 covers 16 residues. CDR3 in amino acids: CASSLRAGALGGEAFF. The CDR3 DNA reads TGTGCCAGCAGCTTAAGGGCAGGGGCTTTAGGAGGTGAAGCTTTCTTT.

The CDR3 sequence: CASSGGTGPLSNQPQHF. CDR3 DNA: TGTGCCAGCAGCGGCGGGACAGGGCCCCTTAGCAATCAGCCCCAGCATTTT. J is TRBJ1-5 and V is TRBV5-5; 9 bases agree with TRBD1. The germline V gene encodes CDR1 SGHKS and CDR2 YYEKEE (reference sequence). This CDR3 has 17 residues. Unmatched junction bases numbered 8, after V lost 4 bases and J lost 0 bases. Based on the CDR3 plus reference TRBV5-5 and TRBJ1-5, the full variable domain is DAGVTQSPTHLIKTRGQQVTLRCSPISGHKSVSWYQQVLGQGPQFIFQYYEKEERGRGNFPDRFSARQFPNYSSELNVNALLLGDSALYLCASSGGTGPLSNQPQHFGDGTRLSIL.

This chain uses TRBV9 with TRBJ2-7, with D possibly matching TRBD2 (6 bases). Germline lookup yields CDR1 SGDLS and CDR2 YYNGEE. V was cut by 0 bases and J by 4 bases, with 11 bases left in between. CDR3 size: 14 residues. CDR3 DNA sequence: TGTGCCAGCAGCGTAGCTGGCGGGACTTACGAGCAGTACTTC. Encoded protein: CASSVAGGTYEQYF.

V is TRBV6-4 and J is TRBJ1-2; perhaps TRBD1 as D (5 bases). The germline V gene has CDR1 MRHNA and CDR2 SNTAGT. CDR3 length equals 14 residues. Deletions cut 6 bases from V and 7 bases from J, with 18 bases between. As DNA, the CDR3 is TGTGCCAGCAGGGGAGGTGGGACGTCGGGTGGCTACACCTTC. It encodes CASRGGGTSGGYTF.

The rearrangement uses TRBV5-1 and TRBJ2-5; 10 nucleotides agree with TRBD2. Germline trimming cut 0 bases from V and 5 bases from J; bases unmatched to any gene: 13. Germline CDR1 is SGHRS and CDR2 is YFSETQ. This CDR3 has 18 residues. CDR3 residues: CASSLVSQREGLRETQYF. As DNA, the CDR3 is TGCGCCAGCAGCTTGGTTTCCCAGCGGGAGGGCCTAAGGGAGACCCAGTACTTC.

This clone appeared a single time. V is TRBV6-5 and J is TRBJ1-1; D possibly corresponds to TRBD1 (6 bases). Trimming pared 6 bases from V and 1 base from J, leaving 12 bases between. Germline V gene data show CDR1 as MNHEY and CDR2 as SVGAGI. CDR3 length: 14 amino acids. The CDR3 protein is CASRLTGWNTEAFF. DNA for the CDR3: TGTGCCAGCAGACTCACAGGGTGGAACACTGAAGCTTTCTTT.

V is TRBV7-9 and J is TRBJ2-7; 7 bases fit TRBD1. V was clipped by 4 bases and J by 2 bases; unmatched bases: 17. Germline V CDR1 and CDR2: SEHNR, FQNEAQ (reference sequence). This CDR3 is 18 amino acids long. CDR3 protein: CASSYVLHRDSITYEQYF. The DNA for the CDR3 is TGTGCCAGCAGCTACGTACTTCATAGGGACAGCATCACCTACGAGCAGTACTTC.

The chain combines TRBV7-9 with TRBJ1-2; D unclear. The CDR3 has 12 amino acids. Germline lookup yields CDR1 SEHNR and CDR2 FQNEAQ (reference sequence). Trimming cost V 3 bases and J 8 bases, with 10 bases left between them. CDR3 sequence (DNA): TGTGCCAGCAGCTTGGAGGGTTGGGGCTACACCTTC. Residues: CASSLEGWGYTF.

The chain recombines TRBV5-1 with TRBJ2-3, with no clear D. The germline V gene has CDR1 SGHRS and CDR2 YFSETQ. This CDR3 has 13 residues. Between the trimmed V and J ends, which lost 2 bases and 4 bases, there was a span of 8 bases. CDR3 nucleotide sequence: TGCGCCAGCAGCTTAGAGAAGGCAGATACGCAGTATTTT. It is translated as CASSLEKADTQYF.

J is TRBJ1-4 and V is TRBV2; unclear D gene. The CDR3 is 14 amino acids. Germline lookup yields CDR1 SNHLY and CDR2 FYNNEI. V was shortened by 4 bases and J by 1 base, with 7 bases between the two germline ends. CDR3 in DNA: TGTGCCAGCAGTGCCACGCGAACTAATGAAAAACTGTTTTTT. It yields the protein CASSATRTNEKLFF.

The chain employs TRBV10-1 and TRBJ2-3; no reliable D call. Germline V gene lookup returns CDR1 WNHNN and CDR2 SYGVQD (reference sequence). The CDR3 consists of 17 residues. V gave up 3 bases and J gave up 1 base, with 17 bases separating them. The chain's CDR3 is CASSDRISPSGTDTQYF. The CDR3 nucleotides are TGCGCCAGCAGTGACCGGATCTCACCCTCGGGCACAGATACGCAGTATTTT.

J is TRBJ1-2 and V is TRBV30; D is uncertain. Germline lookup yields CDR1 GTSNPN and CDR2 SVGIG (reference sequence). V was trimmed by 3 bases and J by 9 bases, leaving 17 bases between them. The CDR3 is 13 residues long. The CDR3: CAWSKDAGMSYTF. The DNA of the CDR3 is TGTGCCTGGAGCAAAGACGCGGGGATGAGCTACACCTTC.

Only one count was recorded for this clone. The gene calls are TRBV6-5 and TRBJ1-6; no firm D call. Germline V gene sequence: CDR1 MNHEY, CDR2 SVGAGI. The CDR3 runs 13 residues. The germline V and J ends were trimmed by 3 bases and 7 bases, with 7 bases remaining between them. For the CDR3, the DNA is TGTGCCAGCAGTTATTTGCGAAATTCACCCCTCCACTTT. It codes for CASSYLRNSPLHF.

CDR3 bases: TGTGCCAGCAGCGTACTTAACAGGAACACCGGGGAGCTGTTTTTT. Translating gives CASSVLNRNTGELFF. The J gene is TRBJ2-2, the V gene TRBV9; D is unclear. The CDR3 runs 15 residues. V was clipped by 1 base and J by 1 base, with 8 bases between them. CDR1 is SGDLS, CDR2 YYNGEE, per germline.

The genes are TRBV24-1 and TRBJ1-2, with D uncertain. Germline CDR1 KGHDR, CDR2 SFDVKD. The CDR3 covers 12 residues. Deletions cut 1 base from V and 6 bases from J, with 5 bases between. The CDR3 DNA sequence: TGTGCCACCAGTGATTTCAATGATGGCTACACCTTC. As protein: CATSDFNDGYTF.